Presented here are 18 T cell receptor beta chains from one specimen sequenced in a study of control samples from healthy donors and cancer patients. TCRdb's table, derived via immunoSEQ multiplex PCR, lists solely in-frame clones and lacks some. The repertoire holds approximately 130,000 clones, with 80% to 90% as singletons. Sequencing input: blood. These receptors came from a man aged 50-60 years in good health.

The CDR3 loop is CASRVTTNYGYTF. CDR3 coding DNA: TGTGCCAGCAGAGTGACAACTAACTATGGCTACACCTTC. The V gene is TRBV2, the J gene TRBJ1-2; no definite D call. Germline V gene sequence: CDR1 SNHLY, CDR2 FYNNEI. The V end lost 6 bases, the J end lost 0 bases, and 8 bases lay between the germline ends. The CDR3 contains 13 residues.

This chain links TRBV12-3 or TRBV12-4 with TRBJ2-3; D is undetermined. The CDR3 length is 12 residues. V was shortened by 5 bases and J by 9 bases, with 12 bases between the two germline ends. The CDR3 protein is CASSPLTITQYF. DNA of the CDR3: TGTGCCAGCAGTCCCCTTACGATCACGCAGTATTTT.

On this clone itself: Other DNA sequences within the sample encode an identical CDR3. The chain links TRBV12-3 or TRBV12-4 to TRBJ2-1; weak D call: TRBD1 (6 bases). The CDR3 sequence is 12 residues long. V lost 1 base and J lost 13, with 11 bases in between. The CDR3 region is CASSLGVQGQFF. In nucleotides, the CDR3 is TGTGCCAGCAGTTTAGGGGTACAGGGCCAGTTCTTC.

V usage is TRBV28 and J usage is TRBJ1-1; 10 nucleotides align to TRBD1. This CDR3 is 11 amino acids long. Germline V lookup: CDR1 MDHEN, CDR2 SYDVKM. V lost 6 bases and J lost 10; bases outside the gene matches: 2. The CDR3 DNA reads TGTGCCAGCAGCCGGACAGGGGGAGCTTTCTTT. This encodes CASSRTGGAFF.

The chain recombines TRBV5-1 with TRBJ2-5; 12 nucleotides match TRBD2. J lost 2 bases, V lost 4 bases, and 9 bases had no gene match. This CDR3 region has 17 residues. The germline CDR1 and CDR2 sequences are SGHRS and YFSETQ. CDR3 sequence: CASSPWTSGVIQETQYF. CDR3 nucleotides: TGCGCCAGCAGCCCTTGGACTAGCGGGGTGATACAAGAGACCCAGTACTTC.

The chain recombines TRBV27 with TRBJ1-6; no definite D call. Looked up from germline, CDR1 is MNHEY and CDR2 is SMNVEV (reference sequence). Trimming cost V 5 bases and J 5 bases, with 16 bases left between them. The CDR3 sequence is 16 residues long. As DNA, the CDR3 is TGTGCCAGCAGTCGATCGCCGGGATTAAATAATTCACCCCTCCACTTT. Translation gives CASSRSPGLNNSPLHF.

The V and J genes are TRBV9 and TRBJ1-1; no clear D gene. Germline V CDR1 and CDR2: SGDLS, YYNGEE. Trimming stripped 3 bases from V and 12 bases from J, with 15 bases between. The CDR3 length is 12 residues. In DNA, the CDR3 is TGTGCCAGCAGCGCCGATTCGAACGGTCCTTTCTTT. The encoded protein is CASSADSNGPFF. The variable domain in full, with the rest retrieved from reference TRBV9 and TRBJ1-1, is DSGVTQTPKHLITATGQRVTLRCSPRSGDLSVYWYQQSLDQGLQFLIQYYNGEERAKGNILERFSAQQFPDLHSELNLSSLELGDSALYFCASSADSNGPFFGQGTRLTVV.

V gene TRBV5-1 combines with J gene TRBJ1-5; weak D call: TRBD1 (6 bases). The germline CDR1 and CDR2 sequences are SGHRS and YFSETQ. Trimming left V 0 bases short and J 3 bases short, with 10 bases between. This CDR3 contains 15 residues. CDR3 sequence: CASSLEGGHNQPQHF. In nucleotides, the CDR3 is TGCGCCAGCAGCTTGGAGGGGGGGCACAATCAGCCCCAGCATTTT.

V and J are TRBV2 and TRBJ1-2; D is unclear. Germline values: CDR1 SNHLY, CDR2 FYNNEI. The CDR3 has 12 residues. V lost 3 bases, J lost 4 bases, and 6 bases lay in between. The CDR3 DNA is TGTGCCAGCAGTGATAAGCCCTATGGCTACACCTTC. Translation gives CASSDKPYGYTF.

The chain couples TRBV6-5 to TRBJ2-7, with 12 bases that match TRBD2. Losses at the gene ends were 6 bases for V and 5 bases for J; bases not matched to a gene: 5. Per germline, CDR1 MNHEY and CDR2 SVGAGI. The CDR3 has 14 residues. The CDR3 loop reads CASRRLAGENEQYF. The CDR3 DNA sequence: TGTGCCAGCAGGCGACTAGCGGGGGAAAACGAGCAGTACTTC.

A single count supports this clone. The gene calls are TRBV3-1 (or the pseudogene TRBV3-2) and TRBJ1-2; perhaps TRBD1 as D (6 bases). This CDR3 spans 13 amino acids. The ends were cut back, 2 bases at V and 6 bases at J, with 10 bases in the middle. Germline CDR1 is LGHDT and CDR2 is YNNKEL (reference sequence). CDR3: CASSQRTDHGYTF. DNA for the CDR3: TGTGCCAGCAGCCAACGGACAGACCATGGCTACACCTTC.

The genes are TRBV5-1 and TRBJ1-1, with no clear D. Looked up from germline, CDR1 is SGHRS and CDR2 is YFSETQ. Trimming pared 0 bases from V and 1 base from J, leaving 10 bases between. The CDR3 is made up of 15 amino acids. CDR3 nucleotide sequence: TGCGCCAGCAGCTTGGTTCCAGCGGCGAACACTGAAGCTTTCTTT. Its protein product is CASSLVPAANTEAFF. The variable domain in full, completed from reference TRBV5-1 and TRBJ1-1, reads KAGVTQTPRYLIKTRGQQVTLSCSPISGHRSVSWYQQTPGQGLQFLFEYFSETQRNKGNFPGRFSGRQFSNSRSEMNVSTLELGDSALYLCASSLVPAANTEAFFGQGTRLTVV.

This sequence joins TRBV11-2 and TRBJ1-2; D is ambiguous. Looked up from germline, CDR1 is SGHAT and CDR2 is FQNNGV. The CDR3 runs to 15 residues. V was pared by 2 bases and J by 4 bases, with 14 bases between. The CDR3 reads CASSLIRGSGYGYTF. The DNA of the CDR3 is TGTGCCAGCAGCTTAATCCGAGGGTCGGGCTATGGCTACACCTTC.

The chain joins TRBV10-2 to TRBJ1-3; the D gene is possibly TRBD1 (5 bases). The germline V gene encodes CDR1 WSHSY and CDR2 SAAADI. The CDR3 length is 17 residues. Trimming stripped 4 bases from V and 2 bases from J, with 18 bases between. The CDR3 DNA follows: TGCGCCAGCAGTGGACTTGTAGCAGGGCAAACTGGAAACACCATATATTTT. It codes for CASSGLVAGQTGNTIYF.

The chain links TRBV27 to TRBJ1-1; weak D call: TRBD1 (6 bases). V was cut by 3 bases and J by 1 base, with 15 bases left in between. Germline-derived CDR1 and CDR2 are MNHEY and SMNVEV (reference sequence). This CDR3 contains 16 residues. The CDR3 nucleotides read TGTGCCAGCAGTTTCCGGGAGGGGGTTGGGAACACTGAAGCTTTCTTT. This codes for CASSFREGVGNTEAFF.

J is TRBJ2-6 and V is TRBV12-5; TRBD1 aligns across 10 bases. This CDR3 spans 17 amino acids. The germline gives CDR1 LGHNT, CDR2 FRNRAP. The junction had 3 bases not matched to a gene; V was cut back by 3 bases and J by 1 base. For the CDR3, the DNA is TGTGCTAGTGGTTTCTTGGGACAGGGGTCTGGGGCCAACGTCCTGACTTTC. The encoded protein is CASGFLGQGSGANVLTF.

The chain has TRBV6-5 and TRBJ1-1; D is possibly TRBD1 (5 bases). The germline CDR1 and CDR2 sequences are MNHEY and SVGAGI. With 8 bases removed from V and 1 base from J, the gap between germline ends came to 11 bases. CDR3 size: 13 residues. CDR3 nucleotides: TGTGCCAGCCAACGGGGGTGGAACACTGAAGCTTTCTTT. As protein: CASQRGWNTEAFF.

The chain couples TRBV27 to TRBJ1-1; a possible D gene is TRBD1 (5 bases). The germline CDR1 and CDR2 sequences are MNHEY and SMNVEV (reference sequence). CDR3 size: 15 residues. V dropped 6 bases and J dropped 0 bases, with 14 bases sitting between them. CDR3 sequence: CASRLIGTVNTEAFF. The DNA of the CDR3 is TGTGCCAGCAGGCTAATAGGGACCGTGAACACTGAAGCTTTCTTT.